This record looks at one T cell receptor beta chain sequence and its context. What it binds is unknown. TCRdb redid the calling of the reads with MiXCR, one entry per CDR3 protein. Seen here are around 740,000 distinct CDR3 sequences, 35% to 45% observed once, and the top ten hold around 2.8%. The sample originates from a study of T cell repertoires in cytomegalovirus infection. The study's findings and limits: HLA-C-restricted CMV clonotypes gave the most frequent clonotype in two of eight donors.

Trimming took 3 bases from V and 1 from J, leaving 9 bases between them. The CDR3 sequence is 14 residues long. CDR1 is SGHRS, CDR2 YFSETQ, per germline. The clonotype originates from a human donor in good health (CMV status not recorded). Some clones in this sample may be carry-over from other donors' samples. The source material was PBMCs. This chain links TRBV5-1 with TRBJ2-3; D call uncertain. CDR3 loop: CASSYRRGTDTQYF. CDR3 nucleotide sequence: TGCGCCAGCAGCTACCGCCGAGGCACAGATACGCAGTATTTT.